This TCR beta chain appears in the sequencing data of a study of early stage breast cancer tumors. This clone came up once. Clones were sequenced by immunoSEQ multiplex PCR, and TCRdb holds only the in-frame ones, with some missing. The table shows tens of thousands of clones, with around 73% occurring only once. The CDR3 is made up of 15 amino acids. Germline-derived CDR1 and CDR2 are SGHDT and YYEEEE. V lost 0 bases and J lost 7, with 13 bases in between. Sequencing input: blood. This sequence was found in a person aged 50-59 years with breast cancer. The chain has TRBV5-6 and TRBJ1-4; D remains ambiguous. The CDR3 here is CASSLGLYSGEKLFF. Written as DNA, the CDR3 is TGTGCCAGCAGCTTGGGGTTGTATAGCGGTGAAAAACTGTTTTTT.